This T cell receptor (beta chain) was captured by sequencing in a study of metastatic and nonmetastatic thyroid tumors. Study details: Samples came from malignant and benign thyroid patients, and repertoires were compared across blood and tumor or nodule tissue. General study results and limits: Relative to benign nodules, malignant thyroid tumors were reportedly characterized by significantly elevated TCR beta diversity in blood and tumor.

This clone was detected many times. Its antigen is not known. The CDR3 length is 14 residues. V lost 7 bases to trimming and J lost 4 bases, with 14 bases between them. Nobody among the patients had been given any treatment before thyroid surgery. Authors' methods: The study built a papillary thyroid cancer distant-metastasis classifier from CDR3 differences across clinicopathological groups. With MiXCR, TCRdb called clones anew from the PCR reads. For this entry, the V and J calls and clone size follow TCRdb and not the study's own pipeline. The sample lists some 5,600 clones; over 25% were seen once.

This TCR was recovered from a female donor with papillary thyroid cancer or a benign thyroid nodule (not recorded which). Some clones in this sample may be carry-over from other donors' samples. The specimen was adjacent normal tissue. This chain uses TRBV12-3 or TRBV12-4 with TRBJ1-5, with a possible D match to TRBD1 (5 bases). Here the CDR3 reads CASTKGTPNQPQHF. CDR3 bases: TGTGCCAGCACAAAAGGGACCCCTAATCAGCCCCAGCATTTT.